This T cell receptor (beta chain) emerged from a study of T-cell reconstitution after alpha-beta-depleted transplantation in children (dated by TCRdb to 2016 to 2017). In terms of the full investigation: Using TCR repertoire profiling, the study followed T-cell immune reconstitution in a quantitative way in children after TCRalphabeta/CD19-depleted allogeneic hematopoietic cell transplantation.

Reading the label with the study, this specimen's treatment or condition is: allogeneic hematopoietic cell transplantation with graft depleted of TCRalphabeta T cells and CD19 B cells. TCRalphabeta/CD19-depleted allogeneic hematopoietic cell grafts were given to the transplant recipients, all of whom were children. CDR3 length: 16 amino acids, cysteine to phenylalanine. CDR3 DNA is the only sequence kept; it has 48 bases, read in frame from the first base. CDR1 is given as MRHNA and CDR2 as SNTAGT, both from the germline V gene. Trimming takes 6 bases from V and 0 bases from J, and the germline ends sit 15 bases apart. What the authors observed across the whole study: The apparently early alphabetaT-cell count recovery about two months after transplant was reportedly dependent on only several hundred rapidly expanded clones derived from non-depleted graft cells. The high TCRbeta diversity at day 60 in some patients was ascribed to recipient T cells and intrathymic progenitors that had survived conditioning. Hyperexpanded clone frequencies declined over subsequent months; after one year, T-cell counts and TCRbeta diversity were mostly attributed to newly produced T cells.

A note on this clonotype: What this receptor recognizes is not known. Nothing much larger sits one base from this clone, and base qualities are not available.

The method behind the library was PCR. The sequencer listed for this sample is Illumina HiSeq 2500. TCR library preparation used molecular barcoding, with unique molecular identifiers applied to normalize quantification of the TCRbeta repertoire. The public sequencing data were trimmed at Q25 with fastp and processed into clonotypes with MiXCR by TCRdb, which kept only in-frame beta chains. Under each unique CDR3 protein, matching rows form one entry showing the most common genes and DNA. This sample is represented by 80,000 to 100,000 distinct CDR3 sequences; around 22% of them were singletons. The ten top clones hold 20% to 25% of the sample.

The source is a boy aged 2 to 10 with acute lymphoblastic leukemia, due to receive a stem cell transplant. The V and J segments used are TRBV6-4 and TRBJ2-1; the D segment is perhaps TRBD1 or TRBD2, each sharing 6 matched bases. Sequencing used PBMCs, obtained before TCRalphabeta/CD19-depleted stem cell transplant. CDR3 sequence: CASRPEGGSSYNEQFF. The sequenced DNA is TGTGCCAGCAGACCAGAGGGGGGAAGCTCCTACAATGAGCAGTTCTTC.